These 8 T cell receptor beta chains originate from one sample sequenced in a study of regulatory T cells in long-lasting Graves disease. Documented time point: persistent/refractory GD, antithyroid drugs over 5 years with positive TRAb. Extracted PBMC RNA gave rise to the TCR library. Researchers made TCR beta libraries by using iRepertoire HTBI primers and running Arm-PCR on CDR3 regions. TCRdb re-called the multiplex PCR reads with MiXCR, one entry per CDR3 protein. This repertoire shows about 290,000 distinct CDR3 sequences, 22% found once; its top ten account for roughly 56%. The sample consisted of peripheral blood mononuclear cells (PBMCs), taken when the disease was refractory, from a patient treated with antithyroid drugs. These receptors all come from a female donor with Graves disease.

Details on this clonotype: The junction differs from germline at one of its ends, possibly a read error. The V gene is TRBV27, the J gene TRBJ1-4; unclear D gene. The CDR3 sequence is 15 residues long. Germline V gene lookup returns CDR1 MNHEY and CDR2 SMNVEV (reference sequence). Written as DNA, the CDR3 is TGTGCCAGCAGTCCCAGTGGTGCCCCTAATGAAAAACTGTCTTTT. It codes for CASSPSGAPNEKLSF.

This clonotype was detected only a few times. The gene calls are TRBV7-9 and TRBJ2-7; TRBD1 agrees at 7 bases. Germline V gene sequence: CDR1 SEHNR, CDR2 FQNEAQ (reference sequence). The CDR3 totals 14 residues. Trimming took 5 bases from V and 6 from J; bases not matched to a gene: 10. The CDR3 coding sequence is TGTGCCAGCAGCCCCGGGTTACAGGGGAGCGAGCAGTACTTC. Encoded protein: CASSPGLQGSEQYF.

Points on this clonotype: A much larger clone lies a single base off, so this may be a read error. V usage is TRBV18 and J usage is TRBJ2-5; 7 nucleotides align to TRBD2. The CDR3 extends over 15 amino acids. Germline lookup yields CDR1 KGHSH and CDR2 LQKENI. DNA for the CDR3: TGTGCCGGCTCATCATATGGGACTACACAAGAGACCCAGTACTTC. Its translation is CAGSSYGTTQETQYF.

The table lists this clonotype with a few counts. The chain couples TRBV2 to TRBJ2-4; D is undetermined. CDR1 is SNHLY and CDR2 is FYNNEI in the germline V gene. Trimming cost V 1 base and J 2 bases, with 15 bases left between them. The CDR3 spans 17 residues. The chain's CDR3 is CASSEVWSPGPKNIQYF. As DNA, the CDR3 is TGTGCCAGCAGTGAAGTATGGAGCCCCGGACCCAAAAACATTCAGTACTTC.

This clonotype was recorded only once. J is TRBJ2-4 and V is TRBV19, with a weak D call TRBD2 (6 bases). CDR3 length equals 16 residues. CDR1 is LNHDA and CDR2 is SQIVND in the germline V gene (reference sequence). V was trimmed by 9 bases and J by 1 base, leaving 19 bases between them. The CDR3 DNA sequence: TGTGCCAGCAGACCCCCGGGGGAAAGGGCCAAAAACATTCAGTACTTC. Translation: CASRPPGERAKNIQYF.

There are a few counts of this clonotype. J is TRBJ2-1 and V is TRBV6-2 or TRBV6-3, with D perhaps TRBD2 (6 bases). The CDR3 is made up of 16 amino acids. CDR1 and CDR2 (germline): MNHEY, SVGEGT. V gave up 4 bases and J gave up 6 bases, with 19 bases separating them. CDR3 sequence: CASSFGVGGIVNEQFF. CDR3 coding DNA: TGTGCCAGCAGTTTCGGCGTGGGCGGGATCGTCAATGAGCAGTTCTTC.

There are many counts of this clonotype. The rearrangement joins TRBV2 to TRBJ1-2; no firm D call. The CDR3 spans 11 residues. V was pared by 6 bases and J by 0 bases, with 2 bases between. Per the germline V gene, CDR1 is SNHLY and CDR2 is FYNNEI. The CDR3 region has the DNA TGTGCCAGCAGAGCTAACTATGGCTACACCTTC. This encodes CASRANYGYTF.

This clonotype was counted a few times. The CDR3 nucleotides are TGTGCCAGCAGCGTAGGGGGGGGCGAGTACATGAACACTGAAGCTTTCTTT. Protein sequence: CASSVGGGEYMNTEAFF. This chain uses TRBV9 with TRBJ1-1; tentative D call: TRBD1 (6 bases). The CDR3 length is 17 residues. Germline CDR1 SGDLS, CDR2 YYNGEE. The V gene lost 0 bases and the J gene lost 0 bases, with 15 bases spanning the gap.